These 18 T cell receptor beta chains came from one sample sequenced in a study of T cell responses to AZD1222 COVID-19 vaccine (dated by TCRdb to the early 2020s). Libraries were made using the immunoSEQ multiplex PCR assay. TCRdb obtained this table from immuneACCESS and retained in-frame rearrangements with V and J assigned. These tables miss some clones; where compared with another copy, unresolved V genes account for less than half of the shortfall, and the remainder is unexplained. The sample table shows about 140,000 clones, and more than 85% are seen once. Of the sample, over 0.9% falls within the top ten clones. The sample's time point label, decoded: baseline before first vaccination. The sample's treatment or condition, from its label and the paper: meningococcal conjugate vaccine given as trial control. This sample comprised peripheral blood, obtained on day 0 of MenACWY control vaccination. The receptors derive from an adult in good health.

This chain links TRBV7-9 with TRBJ1-4; 8 bases match TRBD1. With 5 bases clipped from V and 4 bases from J, the junction kept 6 bases outside the gene matches. The germline V gene has CDR1 SEHNR and CDR2 FQNEAQ (reference sequence). The CDR3 has 15 residues. The CDR3 nucleotides read TGTGCCAGCAGCGAGGACAGGGTGGTTAATGAAAAACTGTTTTTT. Translation gives CASSEDRVVNEKLFF.

The chain recombines TRBV2 with TRBJ2-7, with D unclear. Deletions cut 6 bases from V and 1 base from J, with 25 bases between. The V gene's germline CDR1 is SNHLY and CDR2 FYNNEI. CDR3 length: 18 residues. CDR3 bases: TGTGCCAGCAGGGAACAAGAGCTCCAACCCGTCATTTCCTACGAGCAGTACTTC. Its translation: CASREQELQPVISYEQYF.

V usage is TRBV18 and J usage is TRBJ2-5; a possible D gene is TRBD2 (5 bases). Trimming left V 2 bases short and J 5 bases short, with 18 bases between. Germline CDR1 and CDR2: KGHSH and LQKENI. The CDR3 consists of 16 residues. CDR3 loop: CASSPGLAVYGETQYF. The CDR3 DNA follows: TGTGCCAGCTCACCAGGGCTAGCAGTTTACGGGGAGACCCAGTACTTC.

V usage is TRBV11-2 and J usage is TRBJ2-5; D is undetermined. The CDR3 runs to 13 residues. The germline V gene encodes CDR1 SGHAT and CDR2 FQNNGV. V shed 1 base and J shed 0 bases, with 3 bases lying between them. CDR3 nucleotides: TGTGCCAGCAGCTTAGGACACCAAGAGACCCAGTACTTC. Its protein product is CASSLGHQETQYF.

The genes are TRBV19 and TRBJ2-7; 9 bases are a match to TRBD2. This CDR3 region has 14 residues. Germline CDR1 LNHDA, CDR2 SQIVND (reference sequence). J gave up 7 bases and V 3 bases, and 7 bases lay outside the gene matches. CDR3 in DNA: TGTGCCAGTAGTATGGCGAGCGGGGGGAGTGAGCAGTACTTC. Translating gives CASSMASGGSEQYF.

The rearrangement uses TRBV15 and TRBJ2-1; D is perhaps TRBD2 (6 bases). CDR1 LNHNV and CDR2 YYDKDF come from the germline V gene (reference sequence). With 2 bases removed from V and 6 bases from J, the gap between germline ends came to 20 bases. CDR3 length equals 17 residues. This chain's CDR3 is CATSRPAAGIPFNEQFF. CDR3 bases: TGTGCCACCAGCAGACCTGCCGCGGGGATTCCCTTCAATGAGCAGTTCTTC. Looking up the rest from reference TRBV15 and TRBJ2-1 gives the full variable domain: DAMVIQNPRYQVTQFGKPVTLSCSQTLNHNVMYWYQQKSSQAPKLLFHYYDKDFNNEADTPDNFQSRRPNTSFCFLDIRSPGLGDTAMYLCATSRPAAGIPFNEQFFGPGTRLTVL.

This clone was counted once. The V call is TRBV6-5, the J call TRBJ2-7, with TRBD1 matching over 7 bases. The trim removed 2 bases at V and 2 bases at J, leaving 6 bases unmatched. The CDR3 loop spans 15 amino acids. The V gene's germline CDR1 is MNHEY and CDR2 SVGAGI. DNA for the CDR3: TGTGCCAGCAGTTACAGATGGGACAGAGCCTACGAGCAGTACTTC. Amino acid sequence: CASSYRWDRAYEQYF.

The V gene is TRBV27, the J gene TRBJ1-2; D is perhaps TRBD1 (5 bases). From germline, CDR1 is MNHEY and CDR2 SMNVEV (reference sequence). V gave up 5 bases and J gave up 7 bases, with 23 bases separating them. The CDR3 spans 16 residues. The CDR3 sequence: CASSPGRSLPPFGYTF. CDR3 DNA sequence: TGTGCCAGCAGTCCAGGGCGCTCACTCCCTCCCTTTGGCTACACCTTC.

Here the CDR3 DNA reads TGTGCCAGCCGGGGACAGGGCGAGCGACACTCCTACGAGCAGTACTTC. It specifies CASRGQGERHSYEQYF. The gene calls are TRBV19 and TRBJ2-7; the match to TRBD1 covers 9 bases. Germline CDR1 reads LNHDA; CDR2 reads SQIVND (reference sequence). CDR3 length: 16 residues. Unmatched junction bases numbered 12, after V lost 9 bases and J lost 0 bases.

The rearrangement uses TRBV28 and TRBJ1-1; D might be TRBD1 (6 bases). The germline V and J ends were trimmed by 4 bases and 0 bases, with 18 bases remaining between them. The CDR3 totals 17 residues. CDR1 MDHEN and CDR2 SYDVKM come from the germline V gene. The CDR3, as DNA: TGTGCCAGCAGTTCCCCCGGGGGGGGGCTCATGAACACTGAAGCTTTCTTT. Amino acid sequence: CASSSPGGGLMNTEAFF.

The rearrangement joins TRBV5-4 to TRBJ1-2, with D unclear. Germline CDR1 is SGHNT and CDR2 is YYREEE (reference sequence). The CDR3 is made up of 14 amino acids. V shed 4 bases and J shed 1 base, with 11 bases lying between them. The CDR3 protein is CASSPTTFNYGYTF. Here the CDR3 DNA reads TGTGCCAGCAGCCCGACTACCTTTAACTATGGCTACACCTTC.

The V and J genes are TRBV9 and TRBJ1-2, with a tentative D call TRBD1 (5 bases). The CDR3 consists of 13 residues. The germline V gene has CDR1 SGDLS and CDR2 YYNGEE. Trimming removed 4 bases from V and 8 bases from J, with 15 bases in between. The CDR3 sequence is CASSPGGGFGYTF. CDR3 sequence (DNA): TGTGCCAGCAGCCCGGGGGGAGGTTTCGGCTACACCTTC.

The chain recombines TRBV11-3 with TRBJ2-1, with D tentatively TRBD1 (5 bases). The V end was cut by 5 bases, the J end by 2 bases, with 13 bases between. This CDR3 is 15 amino acids long. Germline V gives CDR1 SGHNT, CDR2 YENEEA. CDR3 sequence: CASSPRAGTYNEQFF. In nucleotides, the CDR3 is TGTGCCAGCAGCCCAAGGGCAGGGACCTACAATGAGCAGTTCTTC.

This clone was counted between two and nine times. The chain carries TRBV19 and TRBJ2-3; 9 bases are shared with TRBD2. CDR1 LNHDA and CDR2 SQIVND come from the germline V gene (reference sequence). The CDR3 consists of 16 residues. V dropped 6 bases and J dropped 6; count of bases not matched to a gene: 13. The CDR3 sequence is CASSRGGLAFDDTQYF. CDR3 nucleotide sequence: TGTGCCAGTAGCCGGGGGGGACTAGCTTTCGACGATACGCAGTATTTT.

V gene TRBV5-4 combines with J gene TRBJ2-3; 8 bases align to TRBD2. CDR1 is SGHNT, CDR2 YYREEE, per germline (reference sequence). The CDR3 has 16 residues. J gave up 0 bases and V 4 bases, and 7 bases lay outside the gene matches. The CDR3 DNA is TGTGCCAGCAGCCGGAGACTAGCGCATAGCACAGATACGCAGTATTTT. Encoded protein: CASSRRLAHSTDTQYF.

The chain uses TRBV5-1 and TRBJ1-1, with D uncertain. There are 14 residues in the CDR3. Germline V gives CDR1 SGHRS, CDR2 YFSETQ. V dropped 0 bases and J dropped 5 bases, with 11 bases sitting between them. Here the CDR3 DNA reads TGCGCCAGCAGCTTGGCTGATAGGATGACTGAAGCTTTCTTT. This codes for CASSLADRMTEAFF.

The CDR3 here is CASSLGQNYYGYTF. The CDR3 nucleotides read TGTGCCAGCAGCTTAGGTCAGAATTACTATGGCTACACCTTC. The chain links TRBV7-2 to TRBJ1-2; D gene unclear. Germline loops: CDR1 SGHTA, CDR2 FQGNSA. Trimming shortened V by 1 base and J by 3 bases, and 9 bases separated the two germline ends. The CDR3 covers 14 residues.

This chain connects TRBV6-1 to TRBJ1-5, with D possibly matching TRBD1 (5 bases). Trimming took 3 bases from V and 12 from J, leaving 9 bases between them. Germline V CDR1 and CDR2: MNHNS, SASEGT. This CDR3 contains 11 residues. Here the CDR3 reads CASSENRLQHF. CDR3 sequence (DNA): TGTGCCAGCAGTGAGAACAGGCTCCAGCATTTT.